Detailed here is one T cell receptor beta chain. Trimming shortened V by 6 bases and J by 1 base, and 15 bases separated the two germline ends. The CDR3 has 15 amino acids. The V gene's germline CDR1 is SNHLY and CDR2 FYNNEI. These data are taken from a study of cytomegalovirus exposure and HLA in healthy donors. 13 Jbeta primers and 60 Vbeta primers were used for the PCR. The data were produced by immunoSEQ multiplex PCR, yet TCRdb's version contains in-frame clones alone and is incomplete. Of approximately 140,000 clones listed, roughly 80% are singletons. Material for sequencing was PBMCs. The gene calls are TRBV2 and TRBJ2-5; maybe TRBD1 (6 bases). The clonotype was recovered from a middle-aged man in good health and CMV-seropositive. The CDR3 DNA follows: TGTGCCAGCAGCCTCTTTTCCAGGGGCCAAGAGACCCAGTACTTC. Translating it yields CASSLFSRGQETQYF.